The T cell receptor beta chain under discussion was sequenced for a study of cytomegalovirus exposure and HLA in healthy donors. Study observations and caveats: Usually a TCR sequence was rare, but some public TCRs were found in many donors.

As for this clone: Its antigen is unknown.

Primers for the PCR totalled 60 Vbeta and 13 Jbeta. The protocol was immunoSEQ multiplex PCR, while the TCRdb copy is restricted to in-frame clones and leaves out a portion. The sample contains some 150,000 clones, approximately 79% of which appear only once. J gave up 3 bases and V 10 bases, and 5 bases lay outside the gene matches. CDR1 is MNHEY, CDR2 SVGAGI, per germline. This CDR3 has 13 residues. The sequence was collected from a man between 18 and 35 years old in good health and CMV-seropositive. The chain employs TRBV6-5 and TRBJ2-7, with 11 bases lining up with TRBD2. The sample consisted of PBMCs. The CDR3 nucleotides are TGTGCCACCGGTAGCGGGAGGGGCTACGAGCAGTACTTC. Protein sequence: CATGSGRGYEQYF.